This TCR beta chain is drawn from a study of blood T cell repertoires in COVID-19. About the research overall: Both acute and convalescent COVID-19 samples were obtained from the United States, Italy and Spain. Sources were T cells, B-cell-depleted T cells, or PBMCs; the material itself was cDNA or gDNA.

Original data processing: Researchers report that nucleated cell counts were estimated from reference gene primer amplification. Here immunoSEQ multiplex PCR was the method, and the copy in TCRdb shows in-frame clones only, minus some. Clone size and V and J calls were adopted from that table, with D and trimming inferred from the DNA. Among about 250,000 clones, roughly 88% were seen once, and the ten largest hold roughly 1.4%. There are 13 residues in the CDR3. The V end lost 3 bases, the J end lost 5 bases, and 8 bases lay between the germline ends. The chain links TRBV12-3 or TRBV12-4 to TRBJ1-5; D not resolved. Sequenced material: peripheral blood. This TCR was sampled from an elderly man with acute or convalescent COVID-19. The DNA for the CDR3 is TGTGCCAGCAGTTTTTTTCAGGATCAGCCCCAGCATTTT. Translation: CASSFFQDQPQHF.